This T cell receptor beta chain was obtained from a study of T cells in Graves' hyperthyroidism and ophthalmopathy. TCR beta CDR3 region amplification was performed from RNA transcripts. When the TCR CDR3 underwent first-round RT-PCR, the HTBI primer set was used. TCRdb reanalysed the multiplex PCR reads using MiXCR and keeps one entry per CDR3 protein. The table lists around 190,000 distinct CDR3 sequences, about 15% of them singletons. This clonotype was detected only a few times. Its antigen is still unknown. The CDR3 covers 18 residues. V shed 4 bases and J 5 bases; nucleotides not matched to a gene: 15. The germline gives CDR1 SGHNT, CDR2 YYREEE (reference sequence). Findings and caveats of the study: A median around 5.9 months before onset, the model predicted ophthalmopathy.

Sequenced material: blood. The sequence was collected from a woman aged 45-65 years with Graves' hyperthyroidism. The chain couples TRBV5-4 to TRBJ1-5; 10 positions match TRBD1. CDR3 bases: TGTGCCAGCAGCGTTGGGACCGGGACAGGGGTCTGGGATCAGCCCCAGCATTTT. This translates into CASSVGTGTGVWDQPQHF.